The next 20 T cell receptor beta chains were all read from a single sample in a study of siplizumab effects on memory and regulatory T cells. Using immunoSEQ multiplex PCR, the repertoire was profiled, and TCRdb retains in-frame clones only, with some absent. The profile shows about 100,000 clones, about 90% of them singletons. Sample: CD4+ T cells sorted from blood. These receptors were obtained from a human donor in good health.

The rearrangement uses TRBV14 and TRBJ1-2; the match to TRBD1 covers 7 bases. The CDR3 has 15 residues. Looked up from germline, CDR1 is SGHDN and CDR2 is FVKESK. J lost 7 bases, V lost 3 bases, and 11 bases had no gene match. The CDR3 DNA is TGTGCCAGCAGCCACCCGGGACAGATATTCTCTGGCTACACCTTC. The encoded protein is CASSHPGQIFSGYTF.

The J gene is TRBJ1-2, the V gene TRBV5-1, with a possible D match to TRBD1 (6 bases). Germline V gene sequence: CDR1 SGHRS, CDR2 YFSETQ. V lost 4 bases to trimming and J lost 4 bases, with 11 bases between them. The CDR3 totals 13 residues. This chain's CDR3 is CASSPEGGYGYTF. The DNA of the CDR3 is TGCGCCAGCAGCCCCGAGGGGGGCTATGGCTACACCTTC.

The chain links TRBV5-3 to TRBJ1-2, with TRBD1 as a possible D gene (5 bases). TRBV5-3 counts as an open reading frame of uncertain function. V was shortened by 4 bases and J by 7 bases, with 26 bases between the two germline ends. This CDR3 is built from 17 residues. CDR3 loop: CARSPGDPGRLKLGYTF. The CDR3 bases are TGTGCCAGAAGCCCGGGGGACCCGGGACGACTAAAACTTGGCTACACCTTC.

The genes are TRBV6-5 and TRBJ1-5, with no clear D. With 6 bases removed from V and 2 bases from J, the gap between germline ends came to 5 bases. The germline V gene has CDR1 MNHEY and CDR2 SVGAGI. This CDR3 region has 12 residues. The CDR3 coding sequence is TGTGCCAGCAGGGCAGGCAATCAGCCCCAGCATTTT. Protein: CASRAGNQPQHF.

This rearrangement joins TRBV30 to TRBJ2-2; D may be TRBD2 (6 bases). Germline values: CDR1 GTSNPN, CDR2 SVGIG (reference sequence). V was cut by 3 bases and J by 1 base, with 12 bases left in between. This CDR3 contains 15 residues. CDR3 loop: CAWSPPGRNTGELFF. The DNA of the CDR3 is TGTGCCTGGAGCCCCCCCGGGAGGAACACCGGGGAGCTGTTTTTT.

The V call is TRBV10-3, the J call TRBJ2-1, with TRBD2 matching 13 bases. The V gene end was trimmed by 0 bases and the J gene end by 7 bases; junction bases not matched to a gene: 3. Germline V gives CDR1 ENHRY, CDR2 SYGVKD. This CDR3 spans 16 amino acids. The CDR3 sequence is CAISESWTSGGNEQFF. The CDR3 DNA reads as TGTGCCATCAGTGAGTCTTGGACTAGCGGGGGAAATGAGCAGTTCTTC.

The chain has TRBV5-1 and TRBJ2-1, with D unresolved. CDR3 length equals 13 residues. V was shortened by 0 bases and J by 10 bases, with 11 bases between the two germline ends. Looked up from germline, CDR1 is SGHRS and CDR2 is YFSETQ. CDR3 in amino acids: CASSLDQPLEQFF. Written as DNA, the CDR3 is TGCGCCAGCAGCTTGGACCAACCCCTAGAGCAGTTCTTC.

The rearrangement links TRBV6-5 to TRBJ2-7; D is ambiguous. The CDR3 length is 14 residues. Germline V gives CDR1 MNHEY, CDR2 SVGAGI. The germline V and J ends were trimmed by 2 bases and 1 base, with 9 bases remaining between them. CDR3 sequence reads: CASSYQFASYEQYF. The CDR3 DNA reads as TGTGCCAGCAGTTACCAGTTTGCATCCTACGAGCAGTACTTC.

CDR3 coding DNA: TGTGCCAGCAGCTCCTACCGGGATAATTCACCCCTCCACTTT. This gives the protein CASSSYRDNSPLHF. The chain carries TRBV7-9 and TRBJ1-6, with no clear D. V lost 4 bases and J lost 5, with 9 bases in between. The CDR3 totals 14 residues. The V gene's germline CDR1 is SEHNR and CDR2 FQNEAQ (reference sequence).

This CDR3 is CASSLEREGDEKLFF. CDR3 nucleotide sequence: TGTGCCAGCAGCTTGGAGCGGGAAGGGGATGAAAAACTGTTTTTT. The chain links TRBV5-4 to TRBJ1-4, with D possibly being TRBD1 (5 bases). V was trimmed by 0 bases and J by 6 bases, leaving 12 bases between them. CDR1 SGHNT and CDR2 YYREEE come from the germline V gene (reference sequence). The CDR3 spans 15 residues.

This chain joins TRBV2 and TRBJ2-1; 7 bases align to TRBD2. The junction had 11 bases not matched to a gene; V was cut back by 8 bases and J by 4 bases. This CDR3 contains 15 residues. The germline CDR1 and CDR2 sequences are SNHLY and FYNNEI. The CDR3 DNA reads as TGTGCCAGCCTCCAAGCGGGGAGCCCTTACAATGAGCAGTTCTTC. It encodes CASLQAGSPYNEQFF.

This chain links TRBV11-3 with TRBJ2-3, with D perhaps TRBD2 (7 bases). CDR3 length: 16 amino acids. Germline CDR1 reads SGHNT; CDR2 reads YENEEA. The V end was cut by 5 bases, the J end by 2 bases, with 17 bases between. CDR3 DNA sequence: TGTGCCAGCAGCCTCAGAGGGGGGGGAGCCACAGATACGCAGTATTTT. Translating gives CASSLRGGGATDTQYF.

The chain has TRBV18 and TRBJ1-1; perhaps TRBD1 as D (5 bases). This CDR3 has 14 amino acids. Trimming cost V 2 bases and J 3 bases, with 10 bases left between them. Germline CDR1 and CDR2: KGHSH and LQKENI. DNA of the CDR3: TGTGCCAGCTCACCAATGGGGCAGTACACTGAAGCTTTCTTT. The encoded protein is CASSPMGQYTEAFF.

The chain is built from TRBV18 and TRBJ1-1; D gene uncertain. The CDR3 has 14 amino acids. V lost 0 bases, J lost 5 bases, and 10 bases lay in between. The germline V gene encodes CDR1 KGHSH and CDR2 LQKENI. The CDR3 region is CASSPPGRETEAFF. The CDR3 coding sequence is TGTGCCAGCTCACCACCGGGAAGGGAGACTGAAGCTTTCTTT.

The gene calls are TRBV7-9 and TRBJ2-1; D ambiguous. CDR3 size: 11 residues. Germline V CDR1 and CDR2: SEHNR, FQNEAQ (reference sequence). Trimming removed 1 base from V and 8 bases from J, with 3 bases in between. The CDR3 reads CASSLVYEQFF. The CDR3 DNA is TGTGCCAGCAGCTTAGTCTATGAGCAGTTCTTC.

The chain couples TRBV18 to TRBJ2-5; TRBD1 matches 8 bases. Trimming removed 3 bases from V and 11 bases from J; junction bases left unmatched: 11. The CDR3 has 14 amino acids. Germline V gene lookup returns CDR1 KGHSH and CDR2 LQKENI. As DNA, the CDR3 is TGTGCCAGCTCACCCGCCCAGGGGGCAGGTGAGCAGTACTTC. This encodes CASSPAQGAGEQYF.

The genes are TRBV10-2 and TRBJ2-1; D uncertain. This CDR3 is 12 amino acids long. The germline V and J ends were trimmed by 3 bases and 6 bases, with 6 bases remaining between them. In germline, CDR1 is WSHSY, CDR2 SAAADI. The CDR3 spells CASSEMLNEQFF. The CDR3 bases are TGCGCCAGCAGTGAAATGCTCAATGAGCAGTTCTTC.

V gene TRBV6-5 combines with J gene TRBJ1-5, with TRBD1 identical over 8 bases. The ends lost 4 bases at V and 9 bases at J; junction bases unmatched: 8. Germline V CDR1 and CDR2: MNHEY, SVGAGI. The length of the CDR3 is 14 residues. CDR3 region: CASSSDRGLGPQHF. The CDR3 coding sequence is TGTGCCAGCAGTTCCGACAGGGGTCTGGGGCCCCAGCATTTT.

V and J are TRBV5-4 and TRBJ1-1; the D is unclear. The CDR3 covers 17 residues. V was clipped by 0 bases and J by 0 bases, with 15 bases between them. In germline, CDR1 is SGHNT, CDR2 YYREEE (reference sequence). CDR3 bases: TGTGCCAGCAGCTTGGACTGGTTTGAGTCAATGAACACTGAAGCTTTCTTT. Protein: CASSLDWFESMNTEAFF.

This sequence joins TRBV7-3 and TRBJ2-2; possible D gene TRBD2, 6 bases. Deletions cut 2 bases from V and 6 bases from J, with 19 bases between. Germline assignment: CDR1 SGHTA and CDR2 FQGTGA. The CDR3 extends over 17 amino acids. The CDR3 sequence: CASSLSSVGGGAGELFF. The DNA of the CDR3 is TGTGCCAGCAGCTTATCGAGCGTCGGGGGAGGAGCCGGGGAGCTGTTTTTT. The whole variable domain, filled in from reference TRBV7-3 and TRBJ2-2, reads GAGVSQTPSNKVTEKGKYVELRCDPISGHTALYWYRQSLGQGPEFLIYFQGTGAADDSGLPNDRFFAVRPEGSVSTLKIQRTERGDSAVYLCASSLSSVGGGAGELFFGEGSRLTVL.